A selection of T cell receptor beta chains follows, all from one sample in a study of human T cells and chemical hapten exposure. TCRdb passed the RACE reads through MiXCR, listing each CDR3 protein once. The data contain around 57,000 distinct CDR3 sequences, more than 9.5% of them singletons. Material: whole blood, obtained in connection with sensitization to the hapten diphenylcyclopropenone (DPC). These receptor sequences come from a woman aged 40 to 55 with alopecia areata. Some clones in this sample may be carry-over from other donors' samples. Both conserved end residues are part of each CDR3. A D gene is named only where the DNA matches it firmly. Size values are once, few and many counts, or a class for expanded clones, and some rows have none.

j_call clone_size v_call d_call cdr3_aa cdr3_nt
TRBJ1-1 - TRBV12-3/TRBV12-4 - CASSQPGSYGRYTEAFF TGTGCCAGCAGTCAACCAGGGAGTTATGGGAGGTACACTGAAGCTTTCTTT
TRBJ2-1 many TRBV28 TRBD1 CASSLDRGSYNEQFF TGTGCCAGCAGTTTGGACAGGGGGTCATACAATGAGCAGTTCTTC
TRBJ2-7 few TRBV28 TRBD1 CASSLPTGGVRYEQYF TGTGCCAGCAGTTTGCCGACAGGGGGCGTTAGGTACGAGCAGTACTTC
TRBJ1-1 many TRBV28 - CASSSWGRRTEAFF TGTGCCAGCAGTTCATGGGGGCGCCGGACTGAAGCTTTCTTT
TRBJ2-1 many TRBV29-1 TRBD2 CSVESPGLAGGGDEQFF TGCAGCGTTGAATCCCCGGGACTAGCGGGTGGGGGTGATGAGCAGTTCTTC
TRBJ1-2 - TRBV13 TRBD1 CASSSGQGSHGYTF TGTGCCAGCAGCTCTGGACAGGGATCCCATGGCTACACCTTC
TRBJ1-5 few TRBV6-1 - CASTRHDQPQHF TGTGCCAGCACCAGACATGATCAGCCCCAGCATTTT
TRBJ2-5 few TRBV20-1 - CSAQRGYGVPSADQETQYF TGCAGTGCCCAACGCGGGTATGGCGTCCCCTCGGCGGACCAAGAGACCCAGTACTTC
TRBJ2-3 - TRBV7-9 - CASSPRFATDTQYF TGTGCCAGCAGCCCCCGTTTCGCCACAGATACGCAGTATTTT
TRBJ2-2 few TRBV2 TRBD1 CASRRDSTLTGELFF TGTGCCAGCAGGAGGGACAGCACTCTCACCGGGGAGCTGTTTTTT
TRBJ2-2 - TRBV29-1 - CSVDHLGGTGELFF TGCAGCGTTGATCACCTTGGGGGGACCGGGGAGCTGTTTTTT
TRBJ2-1 - TRBV29-1 TRBD1 CSVSGTALNEQFF TGCAGCGTGAGTGGGACAGCCCTCAATGAGCAGTTCTTC
TRBJ1-1 few TRBV18 - CASSPPSDGNTEAFF TGTGCCAGCTCACCACCGTCAGACGGGAACACTGAAGCTTTCTTT
TRBJ1-1 many TRBV2 - CASSEQSPGTNTEAFF TGTGCCAGCAGTGAACAGTCTCCGGGAACGAACACTGAAGCTTTCTTT
TRBJ2-1 many TRBV11-2 - CASSYLGLGGEQFF TGTGCCAGCAGCTACCTAGGTCTCGGAGGGGAGCAGTTCTTC
TRBJ2-7 - TRBV28 - CASSRSGALTYEQYF TGTGCCAGCAGCCGATCGGGGGCTTTAACCTACGAGCAGTACTTC
TRBJ2-7 - TRBV29-1 TRBD2 CSVDSLAGPSHEQYF TGCAGCGTTGATTCCCTAGCGGGACCTTCCCACGAGCAGTACTTC
TRBJ1-2 many TRBV6-6 TRBD1 CASSYEGQGRGYTF TGTGCCAGCAGTTACGAGGGACAGGGACGTGGCTACACCTTC
TRBJ2-3 - TRBV7-3 TRBD2 CASSRAGAGDTQYF TGTGCCAGCAGTAGGGCGGGAGCGGGGGATACGCAGTATTTT
TRBJ2-1 - TRBV5-1 - CASSLGGFDEQFF TGCGCCAGCAGCTTAGGTGGATTCGATGAGCAGTTCTTC
TRBJ2-1 many TRBV11-1 TRBD2 CASTPWGREDEQFF TGTGCCAGCACCCCCTGGGGGCGGGAGGATGAGCAGTTCTTC
TRBJ1-1 - TRBV10-1 - CATERVSRRYTEAFF TGCGCCACAGAAAGGGTCTCCCGCCGTTACACTGAAGCTTTCTTT
TRBJ2-6 - TRBV5-6 - CASSLAEAPGANVLTF TGTGCCAGCAGCTTGGCGGAGGCGCCTGGGGCCAACGTCCTGACTTTC
TRBJ2-7 - TRBV4-2 - CASSQPPSYEQYF TGTGCCAGCAGCCAACCGCCAAGCTACGAGCAGTACTTC
TRBJ2-2 - TRBV5-3 TRBD2 CARSLERDLGELFF TGTGCCAGAAGCCTCGAGCGGGATCTCGGGGAGCTGTTTTTT
TRBJ2-3 few TRBV18 - CASSPGSSTDTQYF TGTGCCAGCTCACCCGGGTCTAGCACAGATACGCAGTATTTT
TRBJ2-1 - TRBV11-2 - CASSPHGGLQYNEQFF TGTGCCAGCAGCCCCCACGGGGGGCTACAGTACAATGAGCAGTTCTTC
TRBJ1-1 - TRBV12-3/TRBV12-4 - CASSLRRSYFF TGTGCCAGCAGTTTACGACGGAGTTACTTCTTT
TRBJ2-7 few TRBV19 - CASSTTAYFSYEQYF TGTGCCAGTAGTACGACAGCCTATTTTTCCTACGAGCAGTACTTC
TRBJ2-2 - TRBV20-1 - CSAPVTRENTGELFF TGCAGTGCTCCAGTCACCCGGGAGAACACCGGGGAGCTGTTTTTT
TRBJ2-1 few TRBV18 TRBD2 CASRTSGNDEQFF TGTGCCAGCAGGACTAGCGGGAACGATGAGCAGTTCTTC
TRBJ2-5 - TRBV5-8 - CASSPKPPRETQYF TGTGCCAGCAGCCCGAAGCCTCCCAGGGAGACCCAGTACTTC
TRBJ2-7 - TRBV6-1 TRBD2 CASGGVPEQYF TGTGCCAGCGGGGGGGTACCCGAGCAGTACTTC
TRBJ2-7 - TRBV5-4 TRBD1 CASSPLPSGTGDTYEQYF TGTGCCAGCAGCCCCTTACCCTCCGGGACAGGGGACACCTACGAGCAGTACTTC
TRBJ2-7 many TRBV5-1 - CASSLNDHYTYEQYF TGCGCCAGCAGCTTAAATGACCACTATACCTACGAGCAGTACTTC
TRBJ2-3 - TRBV7-2 - CASSRSSWDTQYF TGTGCCAGCAGCCGTTCTTCGTGGGATACGCAGTATTTT
TRBJ1-1 - TRBV5-1 - CASSLQLGGSNTEAFF TGCGCCAGCAGCTTGCAATTAGGGGGTTCGAACACTGAAGCTTTCTTT
TRBJ2-7 many TRBV9 - CASSVDSGPYEQYF TGTGCCAGCAGCGTAGATAGCGGCCCCTACGAGCAGTACTTC
TRBJ2-1 - TRBV29-1 TRBD1 CSAGQGGNEQFF TGCAGCGCCGGACAGGGGGGCAATGAGCAGTTCTTC
TRBJ2-7 - TRBV29-1 - CSVGGGDRDYF TGCAGCGTCGGGGGGGGCGACAGGGACTACTTC
TRBJ1-6 many TRBV6-1 - CASSEYRVYSPLHF TGTGCCAGCAGTGAATACAGGGTTTATTCACCCCTCCACTTT